What follows describes a single TCR beta chain. The data belong to a study of blood T cell repertoires in COVID-19. V was trimmed by 1 base and J by 0 bases, leaving 7 bases between them. Germline V lookup: CDR1 SGHTA, CDR2 FQGTGA. The CDR3 consists of 14 residues. The table came from immunoSEQ multiplex PCR; TCRdb's copy has only in-frame clones and leaves some out. The table shows about 280,000 clones, with 85% occurring only once. Sequenced: peripheral blood. This receptor was taken from a man between 45 and 60 years old with active or convalescent COVID-19. The chain has TRBV7-3 and TRBJ2-7, with TRBD2 as a possible D gene (5 bases). In DNA, the CDR3 is TGTGCCAGCAGCTTAAGAGCGGACTCCTACGAGCAGTACTTC. Translation: CASSLRADSYEQYF.